One and the same sample provided the 11 T cell receptor beta chains below, sequenced in a study of cytomegalovirus exposure and HLA in healthy donors. The PCR was carried out with 60 Vbeta primers and 13 Jbeta primers. The table came from immunoSEQ multiplex PCR; TCRdb's copy has only in-frame clones and leaves some out. This table has about 120,000 clones, approximately 78% appearing once. What was sequenced was PBMCs. All receptors derive from a woman aged 30 to 39 in good health and CMV-seronegative.

Of note for this clone: Distinct nucleotide sequences in the sample also encode this CDR3. This chain links TRBV30 with TRBJ1-1; D uncertain. The CDR3 is made up of 12 amino acids. V was trimmed by 2 bases and J by 4 bases, leaving 8 bases between them. Germline CDR1 reads GTSNPN; CDR2 reads SVGIG (reference sequence). The CDR3 is CAWSPGSTEAFF. CDR3 in DNA: TGTGCCTGGAGTCCGGGGAGCACTGAAGCTTTCTTT.

The J gene is TRBJ2-7, the V gene TRBV9; tentative D call: TRBD2 (5 bases). The CDR3 length is 14 residues. Germline V CDR1 and CDR2: SGDLS, YYNGEE. V lost 4 bases and J lost 5, with 16 bases in between. The CDR3 region has the DNA TGTGCCAGCAGCTCTTCCAATTTGGGAGACGAGCAGTACTTC. It translates to CASSSSNLGDEQYF.

The V gene is TRBV5-1, the J gene TRBJ2-5; 10 nucleotides line up with TRBD2. Trimming took 6 bases from V and 2 from J; bases not matched to a gene: 4. CDR1 and CDR2 (germline): SGHRS, YFSETQ. This CDR3 spans 14 amino acids. The CDR3: CASTRTSGQETQYF. CDR3 DNA: TGCGCCAGCACCCGGACTAGCGGACAAGAGACCCAGTACTTC.

The rearrangement links TRBV27 to TRBJ1-1, with D tentatively TRBD1 (6 bases). Looked up from germline, CDR1 is MNHEY and CDR2 is SMNVEV (reference sequence). Trimming took off 5 bases at V and 4 bases at J, with 14 bases between the two ends. The CDR3 is 14 amino acids. CDR3 DNA: TGTGCCAGCAGTCTAGGCCAGGGGCCCACTGAAGCTTTCTTT. Translating it yields CASSLGQGPTEAFF.

V gene TRBV4-1 combines with J gene TRBJ1-1; the D gene is possibly TRBD1 (5 bases). Looked up from germline, CDR1 is MGHRA and CDR2 is YSYEKL. The CDR3 is 15 residues long. Trimming pared 3 bases from V and 1 base from J, leaving 12 bases between. CDR3 residues: CASSQADTGNTEAFF. The CDR3 region has the DNA TGCGCCAGCAGCCAGGCGGACACGGGGAACACTGAAGCTTTCTTT.

This clone appeared a single time. This chain uses TRBV27 with TRBJ2-7; 11 bases fit TRBD1. The V gene's germline CDR1 is MNHEY and CDR2 SMNVEV (reference sequence). The trim removed 6 bases at V and 3 bases at J, leaving 1 base unmatched. This CDR3 contains 13 residues. As DNA, the CDR3 is TGTGCCAGCAGCGGGACAGGGGGCTACGAGCAGTACTTC. This sequence encodes CASSGTGGYEQYF.

The chain carries TRBV7-8 and TRBJ1-1, with 7 bases identical to TRBD1. V dropped 5 bases and J dropped 1; count of bases not matched to a gene: 13. This CDR3 is 17 amino acids long. From germline, CDR1 is SGHVS and CDR2 FQNEAQ. This chain's CDR3 is CASSRRTRDRANTEAFF. CDR3 DNA sequence: TGTGCCAGCAGCCGTAGAACTCGCGACAGGGCGAACACTGAAGCTTTCTTT. Full variable domain (rest looked up from reference TRBV7-8 and TRBJ1-1): GAGVSQSPRYKVAKRGQDVALRCDPISGHVSLFWYQQALGQGPEFLTYFQNEAQLDKSGLPSDRFFAERPEGSVSTLKIQRTQQEDSAVYLCASSRRTRDRANTEAFFGQGTRLTVV.

J is TRBJ2-3 and V is TRBV30; TRBD2 might be the D (5 bases). From germline, CDR1 is GTSNPN and CDR2 SVGIG (reference sequence). This CDR3 is built from 14 residues. V lost 4 bases, J lost 3 bases, and 14 bases lay in between. CDR3 nucleotides: TGTGCCTGGACGGGAACGGGTGGTACAGATACGCAGTATTTT. It codes for CAWTGTGGTDTQYF. Using reference TRBV30 and TRBJ2-3 for the parts outside the CDR3, the full variable domain is SQTIHQWPATLVQPVGSPLSLECTVEGTSNPNLYWYRQAAGRGLQLLFYSVGIGQISSEVPQNLSASRPQDRQFILSSKKLLLSDSGFYLCAWTGTGGTDTQYFGPGTRLTVL.

This clone showed up just once. In DNA, the CDR3 is TGTGCCAGCAGTGAAGGGTCAATGGGGGACAGCCCTAATTCACCCCTCCACTTT. As protein: CASSEGSMGDSPNSPLHF. The chain carries TRBV6-1 and TRBJ1-6, with TRBD1 identical over 7 bases. The V segment lost 1 base and the J segment 6 bases; nucleotides outside the gene matches: 12. CDR1 is MNHNS, CDR2 SASEGT, per germline. CDR3 length equals 18 residues.

This rearrangement joins TRBV18 to TRBJ2-7; D call uncertain. Germline V gene data show CDR1 as KGHSH and CDR2 as LQKENI. The V and J ends lost 3 bases and 3 bases respectively, with 6 bases between them. The CDR3 extends over 12 amino acids. DNA of the CDR3: TGTGCCAGCTCACCTTCCAGCTACGAGCAGTACTTC. Encoded protein: CASSPSSYEQYF.

The rearrangement joins TRBV28 to TRBJ2-3, with D perhaps matching TRBD2 (6 bases). The CDR3 is 16 residues long. V was cut by 5 bases and J by 5 bases, with 20 bases left in between. Germline CDR1 and CDR2: MDHEN and SYDVKM. Here the CDR3 DNA reads TGTGCCAGCAGTCGCCGGCCGCCTCGGGGGAGAGATACGCAGTATTTT. As protein: CASSRRPPRGRDTQYF. The whole variable domain, remainder taken from reference TRBV28 and TRBJ2-3, is DVKVTQSSRYLVKRTGEKVFLECVQDMDHENMFWYRQDPGLGLRLIYFSYDVKMKEKGDIPEGYSVSREKKERFSLILESASTNQTSMYLCASSRRPPRGRDTQYFGPGTRLTVL.